This T cell receptor (beta chain) was observed in a study of shared clonotypes between healthy human individuals (dated by TCRdb to the early 2020s). With respect to the entire study: A few men and a couple of women, aged 18 to 49 years, made up the cohort. Per donor, three plates each were used for CD4 naive and CD4 memory, two for CD8 naive, and one for CD8 memory. The study deeply sequenced blood TCR repertoires of about five healthy adults to estimate repertoire size and the extent of clonotype sharing between individuals. To increase sequencing depth and limit assay-specific biases, different laboratories used diverse techniques to prepare libraries and sequence TCR repertoires. Between about 0.8 and 9.5 billion PBMCs per donor were obtained by leukapheresis.

From cysteine to phenylalanine, the CDR3 is 15 amino acids long. Solely the CDR3 DNA is kept, with 45 bases framed from the first base. V is pared back by 0 bases and J by 1 base, with 11 bases lying between the germline termini. CDR1 SGHRS and CDR2 YFSETQ are derived from the germline V gene. Using the deep immunoSEQ assay, multiplex PCR amplified TCR CDR3 regions from genomic DNA. Extracted genomic DNA from each cell subset was distributed evenly across all wells of several immunoSEQ 96-well plates, and each plate was treated as a replicate. For sorted subsets, 200 to 250 ng of genomic DNA, equivalent to roughly 30,000 T cell genomes, went into each replicate PCR. Purified libraries were quantified with a Qubit 3.0 fluorometer, sized on a Bioanalyzer 2100, and re-quantified with the KAPA Library Quantification kit. Every immunoSEQ 96-well plate was sequenced on a separate single-read 150-cycle Illumina NextSeq 550 flow cell. As for the authors' bioinformatics: Because the immunoSEQ output held only junctional sequences and lacked quality scores, the filtering could not match the filtering applied to full-length reads. Sequences were annotated with PyIR, a Python wrapper for IgBLAST v1.9, and V/J genes and CDR3 were assigned using IMGT germline references. Any read was removed if the V/J assignment was weak (E-value above 1e-6), the CDR3 was missing, or the read contained stop codons, out-of-frame junctions, or ambiguous translated residues. V3J clonotypes were defined as sequences sharing an identical inferred V gene, J gene, and CDR3 amino acid sequence. To compute the percentage overlap between repertoires, the number of shared unique clonotypes was divided by the size of the smaller repertoire. Richness of each repertoire was evaluated using RTK rarefaction, the Chao1 estimator, and Recon v2.1 estimates of unobserved clonotypes. OLGA was used to compute generation probabilities for all TCRbeta clonotypes that the gDNA method yielded from a few donors. TCRdb stores this immuneACCESS table with in-frame sequences only. Part of the clones is absent; in the studies checked, under half of the shortfall reflects unresolved V genes, and no reason is known for the rest. D and trimming come from the DNA, and the V and J calls and clone size come from that table. The table for this sample lists a few million clones; around 93% of them were counted only once. The top ten clones comprise approximately 0.39% of the sample.

Notes on this clone: Its antigen is unknown. One base away there is no much larger clone; base qualities are not given. Other DNA sequences in the sample encode the same CDR3.

Healthy HIV-negative adults with no recently reported acute infections or vaccinations were included as donors. Every donor was a Caucasian adult residing in Nashville, Tennessee, USA. CD4+ T cells were enriched by magnetic negative selection; naive cells were then positively selected on CD45RA, and the negative fraction formed the memory subset. After blood collection by leukapheresis, PBMCs were isolated using Ficoll-Histopaque density gradient centrifugation and then cryopreserved in the vapor phase of liquid nitrogen. Purity and quantity of every magnetically sorted T cell population were checked by analytical flow cytometry. Genomic DNA was isolated from every sorted fraction and measured by UV absorbance on a Nanodrop 2000c. Overall study outcomes, separate from this receptor: Pairwise subsampling led to the expectation that sequencing depth would affect the degree of clonotype sharing among donors. The small number of donors limited the genetic and exposure-history diversity represented. Naive subsets generally had larger estimated clonotype richness than memory subsets. Sampling was limited to blood, and TCR repertoires in tissue likely differ from TCR repertoires in blood. Across several donors, about 4.5% of naive CD4, approximately 3.5% of naive CD8, approximately 2.5% of memory CD4, and approximately 0.4% of memory CD8 clonotypes were shared. Compared with non-shared clonotypes, clonotypes shared by all four sorted-subset donors had higher generation probabilities. Rarefaction of sorted-subset datasets indicated incomplete sequencing despite the large sequencing depth.

The receptor's source is a man aged 18 to 29 in good health. Some clones in this sample may be carry-over from other donors' samples. The specimen was naive CD4+ T cells from PBMCs. This specimen's cell subset or site label, interpreted: CD45RA+ positively selected. Recombination connected TRBV5-1 to TRBJ2-7; perhaps TRBD2 is the D gene, with 5 bases matching. The bases are TGCGCCAGCAGCTTGGGGAGCGGAGCTTCCTACGAGCAGTACTTC. This translates into CASSLGSGASYEQYF.